This is a list of T cell receptor beta chains from one sample in a study of blood T cell repertoires in COVID-19. This table comes from immunoSEQ multiplex PCR, and its TCRdb copy is limited to in-frame clones, with some not included. The sample shows 55,000 to 75,000 clones, more than 90% of them seen only once. The source material was peripheral blood. These receptor sequences come from a man in his 60s with acute or convalescent COVID-19. The CDR3 runs from the conserved cysteine through the conserved F or W. The order of the fields is CDR3 DNA, CDR3 protein, CDR3 length, J gene, V gene, D gene. A D gene is named only where the DNA matches it firmly.

CDR3nt: TGTGCCAGCAGCACAGGGGGCAGAGAGAACACTGAAGCTTTCTTT
CDR3aa: CASSTGGRENTEAFF
len: 15
j_gene: TRBJ1-1
v_gene: TRBV5-5
d_gene: TRBD1

CDR3nt: TGCGCCAGCAGCAGACGGGGTAAAGACACAGATACGCAGTATTTT
CDR3aa: CASSRRGKDTDTQYF
len: 15
j_gene: TRBJ2-3
v_gene: TRBV5-1
d_gene: NA

CDR3nt: TGCGCCAGCAGCCGATGGGACAGTCCTAATGAAAAACTGTTTTTT
CDR3aa: CASSRWDSPNEKLFF
len: 15
j_gene: TRBJ1-4
v_gene: TRBV4-1
d_gene: TRBD1

CDR3nt: TGCGCCAGCAGTGAGGACAGGGGAAACACTGAAGCTTTCTTT
CDR3aa: CASSEDRGNTEAFF
len: 14
j_gene: TRBJ1-1
v_gene: TRBV10-1
d_gene: TRBD1

CDR3nt: TGTGCCAGCAGCTTGGCCCAGTCGACTCGGTACACCATATATTTT
CDR3aa: CASSLAQSTRYTIYF
len: 15
j_gene: TRBJ1-3
v_gene: TRBV5-5
d_gene: NA

CDR3nt: TGTGCCATCCGACAGGGTGCCGAGCAGTACTTC
CDR3aa: CAIRQGAEQYF
len: 11
j_gene: TRBJ2-7
v_gene: TRBV15
d_gene: TRBD1

CDR3nt: TGTGCCAGCTCACCACGGGGGGGAAACACCGGGGAGCTGTTTTTT
CDR3aa: CASSPRGGNTGELFF
len: 15
j_gene: TRBJ2-2
v_gene: TRBV18
d_gene: TRBD2

CDR3nt: TGTGCCAGCAGCGGTGTCATCAGCGGGACTAATGAAAAACTGTTTTTT
CDR3aa: CASSGVISGTNEKLFF
len: 16
j_gene: TRBJ1-4
v_gene: TRBV7-9
d_gene: NA

CDR3nt: TGTGCCAGCAGTTTGTCAGGGGCGGAAAGCTACACCTTC
CDR3aa: CASSLSGAESYTF
len: 13
j_gene: TRBJ1-2
v_gene: TRBV12-3/TRBV12-4
d_gene: NA

CDR3nt: TGTGCCAGCAGCGCTTCCGGGACAGGGGATAGGGGCTACACCTTC
CDR3aa: CASSASGTGDRGYTF
len: 15
j_gene: TRBJ1-2
v_gene: TRBV9
d_gene: TRBD1